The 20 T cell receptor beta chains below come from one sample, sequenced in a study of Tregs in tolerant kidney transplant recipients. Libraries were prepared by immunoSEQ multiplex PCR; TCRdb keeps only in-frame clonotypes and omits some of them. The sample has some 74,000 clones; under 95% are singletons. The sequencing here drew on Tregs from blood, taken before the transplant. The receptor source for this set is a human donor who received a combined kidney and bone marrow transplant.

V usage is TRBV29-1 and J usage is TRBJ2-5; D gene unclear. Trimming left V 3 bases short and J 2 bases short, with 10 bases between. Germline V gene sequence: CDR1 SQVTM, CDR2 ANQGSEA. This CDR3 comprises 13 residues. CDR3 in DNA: TGCAGCGTTGATAATCCATCACAAGAGACCCAGTACTTC. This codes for CSVDNPSQETQYF.

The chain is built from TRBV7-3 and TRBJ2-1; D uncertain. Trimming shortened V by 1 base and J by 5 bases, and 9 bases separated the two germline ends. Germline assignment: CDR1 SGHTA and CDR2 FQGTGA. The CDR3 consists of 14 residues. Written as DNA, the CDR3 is TGTGCCAGCAGCTTAATCGGCCGGGACAATGAGCAGTTCTTC. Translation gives CASSLIGRDNEQFF.

The CDR3 coding sequence is TGTGCCAGCAGCTTAAGACTAGCGGGACCCACAGATACGCAGTATTTT. This encodes CASSLRLAGPTDTQYF. The gene calls are TRBV7-9 and TRBJ2-3; 11 bases line up with TRBD2. V shed 2 bases and J 2 bases; nucleotides not matched to a gene: 3. Looked up from germline, CDR1 is SEHNR and CDR2 is FQNEAQ (reference sequence). CDR3 size: 16 residues.

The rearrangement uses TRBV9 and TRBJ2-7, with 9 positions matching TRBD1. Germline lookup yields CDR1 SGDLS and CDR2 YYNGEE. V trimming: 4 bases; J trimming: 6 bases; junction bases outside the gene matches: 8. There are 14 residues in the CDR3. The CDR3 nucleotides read TGTGCCAGCAGCATAGGACAGGGGCCTCGCGAGCAGTACTTC. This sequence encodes CASSIGQGPREQYF.

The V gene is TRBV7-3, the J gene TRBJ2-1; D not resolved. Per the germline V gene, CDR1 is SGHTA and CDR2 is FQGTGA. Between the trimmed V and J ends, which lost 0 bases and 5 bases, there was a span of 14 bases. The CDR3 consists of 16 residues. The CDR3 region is CASSLTWRSGNNEQFF. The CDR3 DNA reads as TGTGCCAGCAGCTTAACGTGGCGTAGTGGGAACAATGAGCAGTTCTTC.

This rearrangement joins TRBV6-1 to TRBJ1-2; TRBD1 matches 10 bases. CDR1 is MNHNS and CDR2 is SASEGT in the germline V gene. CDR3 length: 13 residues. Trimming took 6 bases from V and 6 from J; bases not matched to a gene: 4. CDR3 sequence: CASRVGQGDGYTF. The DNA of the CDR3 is TGTGCCAGCAGAGTCGGACAGGGGGATGGCTACACCTTC.

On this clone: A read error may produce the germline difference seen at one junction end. The CDR3 DNA follows: TGTGCTAGCAGCCCTTTGACAGGGGCGAATGAAGCTTTCTTT. Amino acids: CASSPLTGANEAFF. The chain uses TRBV7-7 and TRBJ1-1; 8 bases are shared with TRBD1. The CDR3 covers 14 residues. Germline CDR1 and CDR2: SSHAT and FNYEAQ (reference sequence).

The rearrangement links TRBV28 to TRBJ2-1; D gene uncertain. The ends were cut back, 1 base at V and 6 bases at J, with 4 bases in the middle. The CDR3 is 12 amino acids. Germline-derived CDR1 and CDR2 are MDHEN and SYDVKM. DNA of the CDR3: TGTGCCAGCAGTTTATTGGGCAATGAGCAGTTCTTC. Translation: CASSLLGNEQFF.

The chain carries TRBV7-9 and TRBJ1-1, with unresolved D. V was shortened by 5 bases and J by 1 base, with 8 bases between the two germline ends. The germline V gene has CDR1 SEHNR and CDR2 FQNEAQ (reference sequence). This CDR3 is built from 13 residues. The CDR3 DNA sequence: TGTGCCAGCAGCACTCGACAGAACACTGAAGCTTTCTTT. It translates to CASSTRQNTEAFF.

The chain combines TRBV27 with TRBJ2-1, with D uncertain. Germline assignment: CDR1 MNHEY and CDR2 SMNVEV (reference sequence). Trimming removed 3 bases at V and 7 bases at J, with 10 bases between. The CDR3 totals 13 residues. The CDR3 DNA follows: TGTGCCAGCAGTTTTGCCCACGGAAATGAGCAGTTCTTC. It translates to CASSFAHGNEQFF.

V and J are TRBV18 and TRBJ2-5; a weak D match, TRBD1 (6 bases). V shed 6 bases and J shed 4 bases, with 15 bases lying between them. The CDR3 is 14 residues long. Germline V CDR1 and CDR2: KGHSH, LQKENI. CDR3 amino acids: CASSQGSELETQYF. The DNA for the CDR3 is TGTGCCAGCTCGCAGGGGTCTGAGTTAGAGACCCAGTACTTC.

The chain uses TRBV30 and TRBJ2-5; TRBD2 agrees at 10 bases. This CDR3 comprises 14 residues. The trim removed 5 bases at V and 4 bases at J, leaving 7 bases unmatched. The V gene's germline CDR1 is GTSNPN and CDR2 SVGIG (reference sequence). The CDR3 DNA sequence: TGTGCCTGGGGGGTAAGCGGGAGGGGAGAGACCCAGTACTTC. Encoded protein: CAWGVSGRGETQYF.

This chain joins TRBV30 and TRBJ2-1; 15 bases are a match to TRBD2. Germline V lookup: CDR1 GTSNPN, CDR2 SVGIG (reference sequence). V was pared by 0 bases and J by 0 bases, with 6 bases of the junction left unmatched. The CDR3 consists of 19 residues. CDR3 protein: CAWSVGTGLAGGSYNEQFF. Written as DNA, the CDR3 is TGTGCCTGGAGTGTAGGTACGGGACTAGCGGGAGGCTCCTACAATGAGCAGTTCTTC.

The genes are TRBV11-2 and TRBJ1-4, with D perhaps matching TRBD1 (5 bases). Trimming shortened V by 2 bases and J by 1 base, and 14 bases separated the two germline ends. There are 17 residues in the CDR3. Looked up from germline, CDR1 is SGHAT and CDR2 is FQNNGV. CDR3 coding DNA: TGTGCCAGCAGCTTAAGTGGGGGGAGCCTAACTAATGAAAAACTGTTTTTT. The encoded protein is CASSLSGGSLTNEKLFF. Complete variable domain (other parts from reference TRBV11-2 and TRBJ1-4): EAGVAQSPRYKIIEKRQSVAFWCNPISGHATLYWYQQILGQGPKLLIQFQNNGVVDDSQLPKDRFSAERLKGVDSTLKIQPAKLEDSAVYLCASSLSGGSLTNEKLFFGSGTQLSVL.

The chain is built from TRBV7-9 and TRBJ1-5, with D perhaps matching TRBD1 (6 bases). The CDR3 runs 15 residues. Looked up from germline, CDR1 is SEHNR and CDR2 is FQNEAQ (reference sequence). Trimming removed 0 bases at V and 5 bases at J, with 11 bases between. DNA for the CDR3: TGTGCCAGCAGCTTAGCCGGGACATATCATCAGCCCCAGCATTTT. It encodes CASSLAGTYHQPQHF.

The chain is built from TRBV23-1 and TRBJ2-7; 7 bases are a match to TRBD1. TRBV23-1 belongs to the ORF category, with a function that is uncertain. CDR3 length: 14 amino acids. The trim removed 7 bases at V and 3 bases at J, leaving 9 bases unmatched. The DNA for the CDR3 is TGCGCCAGCACTCCGGGACAGTCAATCTACGAGCAGTACTTC. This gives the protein CASTPGQSIYEQYF.

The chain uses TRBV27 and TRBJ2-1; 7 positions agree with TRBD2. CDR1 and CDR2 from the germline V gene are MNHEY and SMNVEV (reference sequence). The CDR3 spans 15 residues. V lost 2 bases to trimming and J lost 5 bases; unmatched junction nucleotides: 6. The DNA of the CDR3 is TGTGCCAGCAGTTTAACGCGGGAGACCCACAATGAGCAGTTCTTC. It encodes CASSLTRETHNEQFF.

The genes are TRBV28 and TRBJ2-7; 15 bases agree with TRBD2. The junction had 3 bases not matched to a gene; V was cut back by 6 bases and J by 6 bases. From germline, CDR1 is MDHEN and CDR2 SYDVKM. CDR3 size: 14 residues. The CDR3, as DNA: TGTGCCAGCAGGGGGACTAGCGGGAGGAGCGAGCAGTACTTC. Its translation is CASRGTSGRSEQYF.

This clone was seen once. The CDR3 reads CASSVQPGYYEQYF. The CDR3 nucleotides are TGTGCCAGCAGCGTACAGCCCGGGTACTACGAGCAGTACTTC. The rearrangement links TRBV9 to TRBJ2-7; no clear D. V was clipped by 1 base and J by 3 bases, with 11 bases between them. CDR1 and CDR2 from the germline V gene are SGDLS and YYNGEE. The CDR3 contains 14 residues.

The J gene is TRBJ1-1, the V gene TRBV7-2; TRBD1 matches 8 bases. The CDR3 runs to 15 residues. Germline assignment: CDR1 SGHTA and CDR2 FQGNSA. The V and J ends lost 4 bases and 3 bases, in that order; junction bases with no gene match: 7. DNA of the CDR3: TGTGCCAGCAGCTCCCAGGGGGCCAGGGACACTGAAGCTTTCTTT. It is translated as CASSSQGARDTEAFF. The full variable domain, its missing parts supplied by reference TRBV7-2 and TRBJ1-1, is GAGVSQSPSNKVTEKGKDVELRCDPISGHTALYWYRQSLGQGLEFLIYFQGNSAPDKSGLPSDRFSAERTGGSVSTLTIQRTQQEDSAVYLCASSSQGARDTEAFFGQGTRLTVV.